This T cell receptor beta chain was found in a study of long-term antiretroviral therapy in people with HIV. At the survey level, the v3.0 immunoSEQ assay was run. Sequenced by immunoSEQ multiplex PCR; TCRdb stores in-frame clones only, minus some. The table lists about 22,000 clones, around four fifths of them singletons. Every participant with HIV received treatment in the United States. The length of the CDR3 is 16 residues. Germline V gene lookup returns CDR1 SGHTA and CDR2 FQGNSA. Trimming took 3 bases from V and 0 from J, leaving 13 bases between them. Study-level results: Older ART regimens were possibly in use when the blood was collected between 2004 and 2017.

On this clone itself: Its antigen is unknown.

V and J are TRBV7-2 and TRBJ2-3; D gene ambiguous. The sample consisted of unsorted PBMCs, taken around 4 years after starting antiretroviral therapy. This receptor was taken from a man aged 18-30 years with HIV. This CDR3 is CASSFPGRGSTDTQYF. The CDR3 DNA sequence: TGTGCCAGCAGCTTCCCAGGCCGCGGCAGCACAGATACGCAGTATTTT.